This T cell receptor (beta chain) was captured by sequencing in a study of blood T cells in healthy people across ages. Between the trimmed V and J ends, which lost 3 bases and 0 bases, there was a span of 11 bases. This CDR3 has 14 amino acids. Per the germline V gene, CDR1 is DFQATT and CDR2 is SNEGSKA (reference sequence). There are a few counts of this clonotype. Isolation per sample recovered at least 7 million PBMCs. A second 7 to 11 cycle PCR used barcoded and J-beta primers. A single record per CDR3 protein comes from TCRdb applying MiXCR to the 5' RACE reads. The profile shows about 1.5 million distinct CDR3 sequences, about 42% of them singletons.

This receptor was obtained from a woman younger than 35 in good health. The sample taken for sequencing was blood. This chain uses TRBV20-1 with TRBJ2-5, with a weak D call TRBD2 (6 bases). Written as DNA, the CDR3 is TGCAGTGCTAGCTGGACGGGGGACCAAGAGACCCAGTACTTC. Its translation is CSASWTGDQETQYF.